The 15 T cell receptor beta chains below all came from one sample that was sequenced in a study of monozygotic twins with inflammatory bowel disease. TCRdb processed the 5' RACE reads again and assigns one entry to each CDR3 protein, with no DNA. The sample includes 350,000 to 500,000 distinct CDR3 sequences. Specimen: blood. These receptors originate from a human donor with ulcerative colitis or Crohn's disease, or a healthy co-twin of an affected twin (not recorded which).

The chain uses TRBV19 and TRBJ2-1. CDR1 and CDR2 from the germline V gene are LNHDA and SQIVND (reference sequence). The CDR3 runs 15 residues. The CDR3 here is CASAYIIGKHNEQFF.

The V call is TRBV20-1, the J call TRBJ1-3. This CDR3 is built from 13 residues. Germline V lookup: CDR1 DFQATT, CDR2 SNEGSKA (reference sequence). The CDR3 reads CGGLHLSGNTIYF.

The chain is built from TRBV29-1 and TRBJ2-7; TCRdb indicates TRBD2, and absent DNA this call remains unverified. CDR3 length: 12 amino acids. Germline loops: CDR1 SQVTM, CDR2 ANQGSEA. The CDR3 is CSARKGLYEQYF.

This rearrangement joins TRBV21-1 to TRBJ2-1. TRBV21-1 is annotated as a pseudogene. There are 14 residues in the CDR3. The CDR3: CASTGFRIAHEQFF.

V and J are TRBV27 and TRBJ1-1; TCRdb proposes TRBD1, but this gene call is untestable without DNA. The germline V gene has CDR1 MNHEY and CDR2 SMNVEV (reference sequence). This CDR3 contains 16 residues. CDR3 region: CASSLTRPLGGTEAFF.

The chain joins TRBV12-3 or TRBV12-4 to TRBJ1-1. CDR3 length: 12 residues. CDR3 sequence reads: CASIDYATEAFF.

The chain carries TRBV6-1 and TRBJ2-7; TCRdb's D call, TRBD1, is unchecked because there is no DNA. The CDR3 is 15 residues long. Per the germline V gene, CDR1 is MNHNS and CDR2 is SASEGT. CDR3 residues: CASKSDRGLSYEQYF.

The genes are TRBV7-2 and TRBJ2-7; there is no DNA to check the TCRdb D call of TRBD1. The CDR3 length is 15 residues. Germline V gene lookup returns CDR1 SGHTA and CDR2 FQGNSA. The chain's CDR3 is CASSLERQGIYEQYF.

This sequence joins TRBV12-3 or TRBV12-4 and TRBJ1-2; the TCRdb D gene call, TRBD1, has no DNA to confirm it. The CDR3 has 17 residues. The CDR3 is CASTGVLTGTGKDGYTF.

The chain employs TRBV9 and TRBJ2-2. In germline, CDR1 is SGDLS, CDR2 YYNGEE. CDR3 length: 12 amino acids. The CDR3 spells CASGENTGELFF.

This chain uses TRBV5-5 with TRBJ1-5; with no DNA, the TCRdb D assignment of TRBD1 cannot be verified. Germline V lookup: CDR1 SGHKS, CDR2 YYEKEE (reference sequence). The CDR3 loop spans 14 amino acids. The CDR3 protein is CASSLTGSREPQHF.

The V and J genes are TRBV7-2 and TRBJ1-2; the D call of TRBD1 rests on TCRdb alone, since no DNA is present to check it. This CDR3 is built from 14 residues. Germline assignment: CDR1 SGHTA and CDR2 FQGNSA. The CDR3 protein is CASSTGPTNYGYTF.

The chain is built from TRBV9 and TRBJ1-2. The V gene's germline CDR1 is SGDLS and CDR2 YYNGEE. The CDR3 contains 15 residues. CDR3 in amino acids: CASSVEVNFNYGYTF.

The chain uses TRBV21-1 and TRBJ2-7; TCRdb gives TRBD1 as the D gene, but with no DNA this cannot be confirmed. TRBV21-1 represents a pseudogene. The CDR3 spans 16 residues. CDR3 loop: CASSIVEGQGSHEQYF.

The chain recombines TRBV5-1 with TRBJ2-5; the D call from TCRdb, TRBD2, cannot be confirmed without DNA. This CDR3 spans 14 amino acids. Germline lookup yields CDR1 SGHRS and CDR2 YFSETQ. CDR3 sequence reads: CASSFGTSGETQYF.